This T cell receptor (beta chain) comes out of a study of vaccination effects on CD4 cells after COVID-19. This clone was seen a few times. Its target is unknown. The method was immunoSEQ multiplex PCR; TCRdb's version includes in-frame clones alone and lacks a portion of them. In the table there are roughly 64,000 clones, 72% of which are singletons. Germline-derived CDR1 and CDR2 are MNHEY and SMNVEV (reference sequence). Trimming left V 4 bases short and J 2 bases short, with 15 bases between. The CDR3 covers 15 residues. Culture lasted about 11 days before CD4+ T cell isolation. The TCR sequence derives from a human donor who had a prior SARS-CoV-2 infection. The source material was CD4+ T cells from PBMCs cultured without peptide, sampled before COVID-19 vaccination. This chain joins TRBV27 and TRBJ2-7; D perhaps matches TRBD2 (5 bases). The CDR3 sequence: CASSWVMGVTYEQYF. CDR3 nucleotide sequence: TGTGCCAGCAGTTGGGTTATGGGAGTAACCTACGAGCAGTACTTC.